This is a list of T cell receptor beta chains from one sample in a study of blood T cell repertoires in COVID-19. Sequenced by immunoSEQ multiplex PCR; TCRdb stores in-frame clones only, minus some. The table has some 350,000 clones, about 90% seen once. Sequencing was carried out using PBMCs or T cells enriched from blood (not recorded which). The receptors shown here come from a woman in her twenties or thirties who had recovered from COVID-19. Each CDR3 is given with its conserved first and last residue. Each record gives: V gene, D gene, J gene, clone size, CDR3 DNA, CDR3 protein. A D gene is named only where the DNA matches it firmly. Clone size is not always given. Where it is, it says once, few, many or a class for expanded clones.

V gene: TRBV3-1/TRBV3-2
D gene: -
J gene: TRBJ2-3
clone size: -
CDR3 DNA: TGTGCCAGCAGCCAACAAGGACTTCACACAGATACGCAGTATTTT
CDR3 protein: CASSQQGLHTDTQYF

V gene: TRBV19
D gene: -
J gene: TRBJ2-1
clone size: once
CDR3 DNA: TGTGCCAGTAGTAAAAGGGGCGATCGCCATGAGCAGTTCTTC
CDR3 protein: CASSKRGDRHEQFF

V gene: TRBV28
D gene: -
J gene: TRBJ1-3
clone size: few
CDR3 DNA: TGTGCCAGCTTAGGAAACACCATATATTTT
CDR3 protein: CASLGNTIYF

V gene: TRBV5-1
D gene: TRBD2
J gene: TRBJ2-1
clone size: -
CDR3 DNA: TGCGCCAGCAGCGCAGGACTAGCGGGAGACCCCTACAATGAGCAGTTCTTC
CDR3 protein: CASSAGLAGDPYNEQFF

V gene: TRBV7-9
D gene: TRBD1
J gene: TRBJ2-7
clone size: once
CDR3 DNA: TGTGCCAGCAGCCCCCGGCAGGGGGTTTGGTACGAGCAGTACTTC
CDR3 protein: CASSPRQGVWYEQYF

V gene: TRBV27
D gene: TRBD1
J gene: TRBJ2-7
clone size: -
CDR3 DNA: TGTGCCAGCAGTATTAGAGCGGACAGGTTCTCCTACGAGCAGTACTTC
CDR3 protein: CASSIRADRFSYEQYF

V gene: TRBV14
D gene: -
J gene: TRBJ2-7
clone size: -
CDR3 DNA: TGTGCCAGCAGCCCGGACTTCTACGAGCAGTACTTC
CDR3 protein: CASSPDFYEQYF

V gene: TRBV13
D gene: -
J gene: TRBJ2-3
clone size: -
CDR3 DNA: TGTGCCAGCAGCTTGGTGGAGGGGAACGCAGATACGCAGTATTTT
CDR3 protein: CASSLVEGNADTQYF

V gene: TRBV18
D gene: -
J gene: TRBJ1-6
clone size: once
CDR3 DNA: TGTGCCAGCTCACCACCGAGCGGAGGGGCCCGGAATTCACCCCTCCACTTT
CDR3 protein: CASSPPSGGARNSPLHF

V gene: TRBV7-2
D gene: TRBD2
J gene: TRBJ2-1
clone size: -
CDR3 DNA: TGTGCCAGCAGCAGACTAGCGGGGGCAACTGAGCAGTTCTTC
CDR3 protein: CASSRLAGATEQFF

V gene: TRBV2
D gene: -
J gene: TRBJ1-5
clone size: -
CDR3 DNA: TGTGCCAGCAGTGCGGGACAAGGGAATCAGCCCCAGCATTTT
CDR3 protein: CASSAGQGNQPQHF

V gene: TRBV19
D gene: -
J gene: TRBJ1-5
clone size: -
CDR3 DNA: TGTGCCAGTAGAGGCGACACTGCTAGCAATCAGCCCCAGCATTTT
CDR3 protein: CASRGDTASNQPQHF

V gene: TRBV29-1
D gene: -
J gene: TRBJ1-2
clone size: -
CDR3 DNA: TGCAGCGTTGATGGGTGGCGGGGGGCAGGCTACACCTTC
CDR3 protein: CSVDGWRGAGYTF

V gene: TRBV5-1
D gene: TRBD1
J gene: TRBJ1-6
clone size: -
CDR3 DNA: TGCGCCAGCAGCTTAAGGTACCAAAGACAGGGCACCTATAATTCACCCCTCCACTTT
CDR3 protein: CASSLRYQRQGTYNSPLHF

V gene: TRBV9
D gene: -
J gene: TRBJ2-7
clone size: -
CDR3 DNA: TGTGCCAGCAGCGTAAGCCCCGGAGCGAACTACGAGCAGTACTTC
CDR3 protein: CASSVSPGANYEQYF

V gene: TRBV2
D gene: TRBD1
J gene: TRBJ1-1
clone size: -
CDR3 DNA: TGTGCCAGCAGAAGGACAGGGGGCTACACTGAAGCTTTCTTT
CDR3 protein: CASRRTGGYTEAFF

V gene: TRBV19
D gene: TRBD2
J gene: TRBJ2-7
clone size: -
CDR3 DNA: TGTGCCAGTAGTATAGTACTAGCGGGGACCTACGAGCAGTACTTC
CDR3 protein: CASSIVLAGTYEQYF

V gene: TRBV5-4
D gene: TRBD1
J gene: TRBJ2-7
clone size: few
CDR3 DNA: TGTGCCAGCAGCTTGGGTGCAGGGGGCTACAACGAGCAGTACTTC
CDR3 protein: CASSLGAGGYNEQYF

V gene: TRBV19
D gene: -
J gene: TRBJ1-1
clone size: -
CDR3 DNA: TGTGCCAGTAGTATCGTCAGGTCCCCGAACACTGAAGCTTTCTTT
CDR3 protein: CASSIVRSPNTEAFF

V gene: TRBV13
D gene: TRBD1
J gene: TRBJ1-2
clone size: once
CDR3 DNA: TGTGCCAGCAGCTGGCCGACAGGGGGCTCTGGCTACACCTTC
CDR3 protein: CASSWPTGGSGYTF

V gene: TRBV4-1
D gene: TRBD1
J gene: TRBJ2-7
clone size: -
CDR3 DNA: TGCGCCAGCAGCCCTTCAGACAGGGCCTACGAGCAGTACTTC
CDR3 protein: CASSPSDRAYEQYF

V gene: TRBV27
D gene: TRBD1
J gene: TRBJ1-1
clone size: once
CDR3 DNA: TGTGCCAGCATCCCTAGGGGGCTTCGGGGGGGCGATGAAGCTTTCTTT
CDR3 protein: CASIPRGLRGGDEAFF

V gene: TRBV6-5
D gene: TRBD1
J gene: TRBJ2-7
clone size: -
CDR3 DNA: TGTGCCAGCAATCGACAGGGGGTGGCCTACGAGCAGTACTTC
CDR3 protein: CASNRQGVAYEQYF

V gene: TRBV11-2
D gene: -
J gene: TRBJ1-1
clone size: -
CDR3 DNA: TGTGCCAGCAGCCCGAGGGTCCCAACTGAAGCTTTCTTT
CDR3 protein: CASSPRVPTEAFF

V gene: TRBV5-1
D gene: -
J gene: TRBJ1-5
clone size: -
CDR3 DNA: TGCGCCAGCAGCTTGGGAGTTGGATTGGGCCAGCCCCAGCATTTT
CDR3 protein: CASSLGVGLGQPQHF

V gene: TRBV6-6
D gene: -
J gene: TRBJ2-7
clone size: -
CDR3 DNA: TGTGCCAGCAGTTACTCGAGGGCATCGGACGAGCAGTACTTC
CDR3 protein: CASSYSRASDEQYF

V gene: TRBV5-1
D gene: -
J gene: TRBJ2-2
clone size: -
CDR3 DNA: TGCGCCAGCAGCTTGTCATCCGGGGAGCTGTTTTTT
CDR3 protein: CASSLSSGELFF

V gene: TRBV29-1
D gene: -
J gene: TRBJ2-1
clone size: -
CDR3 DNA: TGCAGCGGGCGGAGAGGCCCCTACAATGAGCAGTTCTTC
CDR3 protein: CSGRRGPYNEQFF

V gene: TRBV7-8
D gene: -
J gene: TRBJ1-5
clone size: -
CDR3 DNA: TGTGCCAGCAGCTTATTCGCGGGCGGCAATCAGCCCCAGCATTTT
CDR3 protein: CASSLFAGGNQPQHF